The 12 T cell receptor beta chains reported below all come from one sample, sequenced in a study of blood T cell repertoires in COVID-19. Libraries were prepared by immunoSEQ multiplex PCR; TCRdb keeps only in-frame clonotypes and omits some of them. The sample lists 95,000 to 110,000 clones, around 90% occurring once. The sequenced material came from peripheral blood. Receptors were obtained from a woman older than 75 in a cohort sampled during active COVID-19.

The V and J genes are TRBV5-4 and TRBJ2-1; 10 nucleotides match TRBD2. The junction had 7 bases not matched to a gene; V was cut back by 0 bases and J by 7 bases. The length of the CDR3 is 16 residues. The germline V gene encodes CDR1 SGHNT and CDR2 YYREEE (reference sequence). CDR3 DNA: TGTGCCAGCAGCTTGGGGAGCGGGGGGGCGATTAATGAGCAGTTCTTC. It is translated as CASSLGSGGAINEQFF. The variable domain in full, with the rest retrieved from reference TRBV5-4 and TRBJ2-1, is ETGVTQSPTHLIKTRGQQVTLRCSSQSGHNTVSWYQQALGQGPQFIFQYYREEENGRGNFPPRFSGLQFPNYSSELNVNALELDDSALYLCASSLGSGGAINEQFFGPGTRLTVL.

There are a few counts of this clone. The chain has TRBV28 and TRBJ2-4; D ambiguous. Germline V gives CDR1 MDHEN, CDR2 SYDVKM. Trimming removed 6 bases at V and 1 base at J, with 7 bases between. The CDR3 length is 13 residues. CDR3 DNA: TGTGCCAGCAGCGGGTCTGCCAAAAACATTCAGTACTTC. Amino acids: CASSGSAKNIQYF. The full variable domain, its missing parts supplied by reference TRBV28 and TRBJ2-4, is DVKVTQSSRYLVKRTGEKVFLECVQDMDHENMFWYRQDPGLGLRLIYFSYDVKMKEKGDIPEGYSVSREKKERFSLILESASTNQTSMYLCASSGSAKNIQYFGAGTRLSVL.

The chain carries TRBV19 and TRBJ1-2; the match to TRBD1 covers 7 bases. Trimming at V came to 5 bases and at J to 3 bases, leaving 6 bases not matched to a gene. CDR1 is LNHDA, CDR2 SQIVND, per germline (reference sequence). The CDR3 contains 14 residues. CDR3 sequence (DNA): TGTGCCAGTAGTCTTCAAGGGGGCGACTATGGCTACACCTTC. Protein: CASSLQGGDYGYTF. Variable domain in full (rest from reference TRBV19 and TRBJ1-2): DGGITQSPKYLFRKEGQNVTLSCEQNLNHDAMYWYRQDPGQGLRLIYYSQIVNDFQKGDIAEGYSVSREKKESFPLTVTSAQKNPTAFYLCASSLQGGDYGYTFGSGTRLTVV.

The gene calls are TRBV14 and TRBJ2-7; TRBD1 agrees at 11 bases. CDR1 and CDR2 (germline): SGHDN, FVKESK. There are 15 residues in the CDR3. The V and J ends lost 3 bases and 4 bases, in that order; junction bases with no gene match: 5. For the CDR3, the DNA is TGTGCCAGCAGCCATGAGGACAGGGGGCGATACGAGCAGTACTTC. Translated: CASSHEDRGRYEQYF.

This chain joins TRBV5-1 and TRBJ1-1; possibly TRBD1 for D (6 bases). There are 13 residues in the CDR3. V lost 3 bases to trimming and J lost 1 base, with 7 bases between them. Germline assignment: CDR1 SGHRS and CDR2 YFSETQ. The CDR3: CASSSGQNTEAFF. CDR3 nucleotides: TGCGCCAGCAGCTCGGGACAGAACACTGAAGCTTTCTTT.

This rearrangement joins TRBV5-1 to TRBJ2-1; 9 nucleotides agree with TRBD1. There are 15 residues in the CDR3. The J segment lost 1 base and the V segment lost 3 bases, leaving 2 bases of the junction unmatched. Germline CDR1 SGHRS, CDR2 YFSETQ. The CDR3 sequence is CASSSGTGSYNEQFF. DNA of the CDR3: TGCGCCAGCAGCTCCGGGACAGGGTCCTACAATGAGCAGTTCTTC. The variable domain in full, with the rest retrieved from reference TRBV5-1 and TRBJ2-1, is KAGVTQTPRYLIKTRGQQVTLSCSPISGHRSVSWYQQTPGQGLQFLFEYFSETQRNKGNFPGRFSGRQFSNSRSEMNVSTLELGDSALYLCASSSGTGSYNEQFFGPGTRLTVL.

The rearrangement joins TRBV13 to TRBJ2-1; 7 nucleotides line up with TRBD2. The CDR3 runs 13 residues. Germline values: CDR1 PRHDT, CDR2 FYEKMQ (reference sequence). Unmatched junction bases numbered 7, after V lost 7 bases and J lost 7 bases. CDR3 sequence: CASTRGTINEQFF. The DNA of the CDR3 is TGTGCCAGCACTCGGGGGACTATTAATGAGCAGTTCTTC.

The rearrangement joins TRBV6-1 to TRBJ2-7; possible D gene TRBD1, 6 bases. Trimming cost V 2 bases and J 4 bases, with 12 bases left between them. The length of the CDR3 is 14 residues. The germline V gene has CDR1 MNHNS and CDR2 SASEGT. The CDR3 region has the DNA TGTGCCAGCAGTGAACAGCAGGGGCCATACGAGCAGTACTTC. This translates into CASSEQQGPYEQYF.

The chain links TRBV18 to TRBJ1-2; D is ambiguous. Germline assignment: CDR1 KGHSH and CDR2 LQKENI. The CDR3 extends over 12 amino acids. Deletions cut 6 bases from V and 5 bases from J, with 10 bases between. The CDR3 DNA sequence: TGTGCCAGCTCTCGGGCGGGGTATGGCTACACCTTC. Encoded protein: CASSRAGYGYTF.

The gene calls are TRBV10-3 and TRBJ1-6; 8 nucleotides align to TRBD1. The CDR3 covers 15 residues. With V trimmed by 0 bases and J by 9 bases, 4 bases remained unmatched. Germline V gives CDR1 ENHRY, CDR2 SYGVKD. CDR3 in amino acids: CAISESQGASSPLHF. The CDR3 region has the DNA TGTGCCATCAGTGAGTCCCAGGGGGCCAGTTCACCCCTCCACTTT.

Of note for this clone: Other DNA sequences in this specimen translate into the identical CDR3. The CDR3, as DNA: TGTGCCAGCAGCAGGGGGCTCGCCGGGGAGCTGTTTTTT. Its protein is CASSRGLAGELFF. The V call is TRBV12-3 or TRBV12-4, the J call TRBJ2-2, with 8 bases identical to TRBD1. This CDR3 is built from 13 residues. V lost 6 bases and J lost 6; bases outside the gene matches: 3.

The gene calls are TRBV10-2 and TRBJ2-7; 8 bases map to TRBD1. Germline V CDR1 and CDR2: WSHSY, SAAADI. V lost 5 bases to trimming and J lost 2 bases; unmatched junction nucleotides: 5. The CDR3 contains 14 residues. DNA of the CDR3: TGCGCCAGCAGTCGGGACAGGATAGCCTACGAGCAGTACTTC. Translating gives CASSRDRIAYEQYF.